This TCR beta chain was documented in a study of shared clonotypes between healthy human individuals. Points on this clone: What it binds is unknown. Other DNA sequences in the sample encode the same CDR3.

Produced via immunoSEQ multiplex PCR; TCRdb's table is partial and in-frame only. The table includes 980,000 or so clones, 70% to 85% detected once. Germline CDR1 reads SGHRS; CDR2 reads YFSETQ. The V segment lost 3 bases and the J segment 5 bases; nucleotides outside the gene matches: 2. The CDR3 spans 14 residues. Points from the study as a whole: The four-donor shared clonotypes exceeded non-shared clonotypes in generation probability, with non-shared ones scoring lower.

Sequences were obtained from memory CD4+ T cells sorted from blood. Subset in this sample: CD45RA-negative fraction. The chain joins TRBV5-1 to TRBJ2-1, with 10 nucleotides matching TRBD2. The sequence came from a man younger than 35 in good health. CDR3: CASSSSGGHNEQFF. In DNA, the CDR3 is TGCGCCAGCAGCTCTAGCGGGGGCCACAATGAGCAGTTCTTC.